Below, 4 T cell receptor beta chains from the same sample are listed, as sequenced in a study of blood T cell repertoires in COVID-19. Clones were read by immunoSEQ multiplex PCR, and TCRdb kept only the in-frame ones, dropping some. The data show some 300,000 clones, 70% to 90% seen once. The sample taken for sequencing was PBMCs or T cells enriched from blood (not recorded which). These receptors were collected from a woman in her fifties or sixties in a cohort exposed to, infected with or recovered from COVID-19 (not recorded which).

The chain joins TRBV5-4 to TRBJ2-3; possibly TRBD2 for D (6 bases). The germline gives CDR1 SGHNT, CDR2 YYREEE (reference sequence). Trimming removed 1 base from V and 3 bases from J, with 9 bases in between. The length of the CDR3 is 14 residues. In DNA, the CDR3 is TGTGCCAGCAGCTTGACTAGCACAACAGATACGCAGTATTTT. Its translation: CASSLTSTTDTQYF.

This clone was recorded only once. V gene TRBV11-2 combines with J gene TRBJ2-5; D is ambiguous. V lost 3 bases and J lost 2, with 4 bases in between. CDR1 SGHAT and CDR2 FQNNGV come from the germline V gene. The CDR3 is made up of 12 amino acids. The CDR3 coding sequence is TGTGCCAGCAGCTTCTTTCAAGAGACCCAGTACTTC. The encoded protein is CASSFFQETQYF.

The V gene is TRBV4-3, the J gene TRBJ2-3, with D possibly matching TRBD2 (5 bases). Trimming shortened V by 0 bases and J by 5 bases, and 15 bases separated the two germline ends. Per the germline V gene, CDR1 is LGHNA and CDR2 is YSLEER. The CDR3 covers 16 residues. This chain's CDR3 is CASSQDYGKRVDTQYF. The CDR3 DNA reads TGCGCCAGCAGCCAAGACTACGGGAAACGGGTAGATACGCAGTATTTT.

As to this clone: One end of the junction does not line up with germline, which may come from a read error. The chain has TRBV13 and TRBJ2-1, with 14 bases lining up with TRBD2. The CDR3 is made up of 20 amino acids. CDR1 and CDR2 (germline): PRHDT, FYEKMQ (reference sequence). The CDR3, as DNA: TGTGCCAGCAGCCTAGGACAGGGGGGGACTAGCGGGAGACGCTACAATGAGCAGTTCTTC. Its translation is CASSLGQGGTSGRRYNEQFF.